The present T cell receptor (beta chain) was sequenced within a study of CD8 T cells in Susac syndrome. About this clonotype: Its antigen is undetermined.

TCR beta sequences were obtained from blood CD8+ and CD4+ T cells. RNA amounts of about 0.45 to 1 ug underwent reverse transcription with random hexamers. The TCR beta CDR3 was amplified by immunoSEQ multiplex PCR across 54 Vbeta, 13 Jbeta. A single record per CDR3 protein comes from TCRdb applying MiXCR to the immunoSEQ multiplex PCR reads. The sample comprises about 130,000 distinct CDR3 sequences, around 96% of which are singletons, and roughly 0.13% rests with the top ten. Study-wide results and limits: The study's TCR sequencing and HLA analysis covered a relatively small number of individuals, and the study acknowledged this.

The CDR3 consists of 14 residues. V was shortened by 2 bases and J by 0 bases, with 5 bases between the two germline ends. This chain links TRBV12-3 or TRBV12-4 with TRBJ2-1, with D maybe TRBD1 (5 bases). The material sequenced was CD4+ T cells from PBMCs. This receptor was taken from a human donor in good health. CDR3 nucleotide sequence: TGTGCCAGCAGTTTAAGGGGCTCCTACAATGAGCAGTTCTTC. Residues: CASSLRGSYNEQFF.